This entry lists 26 T cell receptor beta chains sequenced from one sample in a study of CD8 T cells in ankylosing spondylitis. Whole-study results and caveats: What appeared characteristic of ankylosing spondylitis blood was a TCR beta motif of seven to nine highly homologous variants.

Their target antigens are unknown. One entry per CDR3 protein results from TCRdb running MiXCR on the 5' RACE reads. The data hold more than 250,000 distinct CDR3 sequences, with under 8.5% observed a single time. The sequenced sample was blood, either unsorted or a sorted T cell fraction (not recorded which). The origin of the receptors is a male donor with ankylosing spondylitis.

The chain has TRBV5-8 and TRBJ2-7; 9 nucleotides match TRBD1. The CDR3 sequence is 13 residues long. Unmatched junction bases numbered 5, after V lost 4 bases and J lost 6 bases. Germline lookup yields CDR1 SGHTS and CDR2 YDEGEE. CDR3 region: CASSRDRDREQYF. The CDR3 coding sequence is TGTGCCAGCAGCCGGGACAGGGACCGCGAGCAGTACTTC.

This clonotype was counted ten times or more. V and J are TRBV5-1 and TRBJ2-1; 8 nucleotides align to TRBD2. Germline lookup yields CDR1 SGHRS and CDR2 YFSETQ. This CDR3 contains 15 residues. Trimming cost V 2 bases and J 1 base; bases outside gene matches: 2. The CDR3: CASSLAGESYNEQFF. The CDR3 coding sequence is TGCGCCAGCAGCTTAGCGGGAGAATCCTACAATGAGCAGTTCTTC.

A few counts support this clonotype. The chain is built from TRBV27 and TRBJ2-4; the match to TRBD2 covers 7 bases. Germline CDR1 reads MNHEY; CDR2 reads SMNVEV (reference sequence). The CDR3 is 15 residues long. The V and J ends lost 5 bases and 2 bases, in that order; junction bases with no gene match: 6. The CDR3 region has the DNA TGTGCCAGCAGTGGTCTAGCGGCCCCCAAAAACATTCAGTACTTC. This codes for CASSGLAAPKNIQYF.

The rearrangement joins TRBV3-1 to TRBJ2-1; weak D call: TRBD2 (6 bases). The CDR3 spans 15 residues. CDR1 and CDR2 (germline): LGHDT, YNNKEL (reference sequence). Trimming shortened V by 4 bases and J by 5 bases, and 15 bases separated the two germline ends. CDR3 residues: CASSLITGADNEQFF. In DNA, the CDR3 is TGTGCCAGCAGCCTTATAACGGGAGCGGACAATGAGCAGTTCTTC.

This clonotype was recorded many times. The chain uses TRBV11-2 and TRBJ1-1; 8 bases align to TRBD1. With V trimmed by 6 bases and J by 6 bases, 6 bases remained unmatched. The CDR3 is 13 amino acids. Germline loops: CDR1 SGHAT, CDR2 FQNNGV. The CDR3 nucleotides read TGTGCCAGCAGTTATGACAGGGGTGCTGAAGCTTTCTTT. Translation: CASSYDRGAEAFF.

This clonotype was observed at least ten times. The chain is built from TRBV11-3 and TRBJ2-2; the D gene is possibly TRBD1 (6 bases). The CDR3 has 15 amino acids. V lost 5 bases and J lost 4, with 14 bases in between. Germline values: CDR1 SGHNT, CDR2 YENEEA. CDR3 protein: CASSRLMGATGELFF. CDR3 DNA sequence: TGTGCCAGCAGCCGGTTAATGGGGGCCACCGGGGAGCTGTTTTTT. The full variable domain, completed using reference TRBV11-3 and TRBJ2-2, is EAGVVQSPRYKIIEKKQPVAFWCNPISGHNTLYWYLQNLGQGPELLIRYENEEAVDDSQLPKDRFSAERLKGVDSTLKIQPAELGDSAVYLCASSRLMGATGELFFGEGSRLTVL.

The CDR3 DNA sequence: TGCGCCAGCAGCTTGGACCAGCGATCCTCCTACGAGCAGTACTTC. Translation gives CASSLDQRSSYEQYF. The chain couples TRBV5-1 to TRBJ2-7, with D unresolved. The V and J ends lost 0 bases and 0 bases respectively, with 10 bases between them. The CDR3 has 15 residues. Looked up from germline, CDR1 is SGHRS and CDR2 is YFSETQ.

The CDR3 loop reads CSAPGAGGLVETQYF. The CDR3, as DNA: TGCAGTGCCCCCGGGGCGGGAGGATTGGTAGAGACCCAGTACTTC. V usage is TRBV20-1 and J usage is TRBJ2-5; 8 nucleotides align to TRBD2. Germline values: CDR1 DFQATT, CDR2 SNEGSKA (reference sequence). V trimming: 6 bases; J trimming: 4 bases; junction bases outside the gene matches: 13. The CDR3 consists of 15 residues.

The sample holds many counts of this clonotype. This chain uses TRBV20-1 with TRBJ1-5; D remains ambiguous. This CDR3 comprises 15 residues. Germline CDR1 and CDR2: DFQATT and SNEGSKA (reference sequence). V lost 0 bases, J lost 6 bases, and 15 bases lay in between. CDR3 coding DNA: TGCAGTGCTAGAGAGACGGGCGCTGCGGGTCAGCCCCAGCATTTT. This sequence encodes CSARETGAAGQPQHF.

This clonotype was found many times. V usage is TRBV29-1 and J usage is TRBJ2-5; the match to TRBD2 covers 7 bases. Germline CDR1 reads SQVTM; CDR2 reads ANQGSEA. Losses at the gene ends were 7 bases for V and 2 bases for J; bases not matched to a gene: 13. The CDR3 loop spans 15 amino acids. The CDR3 protein is CSGRTGTNLQETQYF. The DNA of the CDR3 is TGCAGCGGCCGAACCGGGACTAACTTACAAGAGACCCAGTACTTC.

This clonotype was recorded many times. This chain joins TRBV7-2 and TRBJ2-3; D gene uncertain. The CDR3 is 17 residues long. V was shortened by 2 bases and J by 0 bases, with 15 bases between the two germline ends. Germline CDR1 SGHTA, CDR2 FQGNSA. As DNA, the CDR3 is TGTGCCAGCAGCTTACTACCCCCTAGGGTCAGCACAGATACGCAGTATTTT. Translated, it gives CASSLLPPRVSTDTQYF.

The chain uses TRBV7-3 and TRBJ2-3, with 10 nucleotides matching TRBD2. The CDR3 runs 17 residues. Trimming took 5 bases from V and 4 from J; bases not matched to a gene: 12. Germline V gene data show CDR1 as SGHTA and CDR2 as FQGTGA. The CDR3 sequence is CASSPRGLAGVSDTQYF. CDR3 nucleotide sequence: TGTGCCAGCAGCCCCCGAGGGCTAGCGGGAGTATCAGATACGCAGTATTTT.

This rearrangement joins TRBV29-1 to TRBJ2-5; D possibly matches TRBD1 or TRBD2 (6 bases each). Germline loops: CDR1 SQVTM, CDR2 ANQGSEA. The CDR3 contains 13 residues. Trimming removed 7 bases at V and 6 bases at J, with 18 bases between. CDR3 bases: TGCAGCGCCGGAGGGGGTGATTCGAAGACCCAGTACTTC. Amino acid sequence: CSAGGGDSKTQYF.

This clonotype was found a few times. The chain has TRBV7-3 and TRBJ2-3; tentatively, D is TRBD2 (6 bases). CDR3 length equals 15 residues. Per germline, CDR1 SGHTA and CDR2 FQGTGA. V was trimmed by 5 bases and J by 2 bases, leaving 14 bases between them. The CDR3 is CASSGTGTYTDTQYF. Here the CDR3 DNA reads TGTGCCAGCAGCGGAACCGGGACTTACACAGATACGCAGTATTTT.

This clonotype was observed many times. The rearrangement links TRBV20-1 to TRBJ2-2, with TRBD2 identical over 9 bases. V trimming: 2 bases; J trimming: 5 bases; junction bases outside the gene matches: 6. This CDR3 comprises 15 residues. Germline CDR1 and CDR2: DFQATT and SNEGSKA (reference sequence). This CDR3 reads CSARLAGSGTGELFF. The CDR3 DNA follows: TGCAGTGCTAGACTAGCGGGATCGGGGACCGGGGAGCTGTTTTTT.

This clonotype was recorded many times. The rearrangement uses TRBV20-1 and TRBJ2-1, with D hard to call. Germline assignment: CDR1 DFQATT and CDR2 SNEGSKA (reference sequence). This CDR3 is built from 10 residues. Trimming cost V 5 bases and J 4 bases, with 3 bases left between them. CDR3 in amino acids: CSAFYNEQFF. The CDR3, as DNA: TGCAGTGCTTTTTACAATGAGCAGTTCTTC.

This sequence joins TRBV11-3 and TRBJ1-2; TRBD1 matches 8 bases. This CDR3 region has 13 residues. Germline V gene sequence: CDR1 SGHNT, CDR2 YENEEA. After removal of 3 bases from V and 8 bases from J, the junction contained 5 bases not matched to a gene. CDR3 region: CASSFETGVGYTF. In DNA form, the CDR3 reads TGTGCCAGCAGCTTCGAGACAGGGGTCGGCTACACCTTC.

V usage is TRBV20-1 and J usage is TRBJ2-7; D may be TRBD1 or TRBD2 (5 bases each). Between the trimmed V and J ends, which lost 5 bases and 0 bases, there was a span of 14 bases. The CDR3 loop spans 14 amino acids. Germline CDR1 is DFQATT and CDR2 is SNEGSKA (reference sequence). The CDR3 loop reads CSAYTRDGSYEQYF. The CDR3 nucleotides read TGCAGTGCTTATACCCGGGACGGCTCCTACGAGCAGTACTTC.

This clonotype was counted between two and nine times. V and J are TRBV14 and TRBJ2-7; D is uncertain. Deletions cut 3 bases from V and 6 bases from J, with 9 bases between. Germline V gives CDR1 SGHDN, CDR2 FVKESK. The CDR3 length is 12 residues. The CDR3 is CASSQRLSEQYF. CDR3 sequence (DNA): TGTGCCAGCAGCCAGAGACTCTCCGAGCAGTACTTC.

This clonotype has a count of ten or more. V usage is TRBV7-2 and J usage is TRBJ2-3; D is undetermined. Trimming pared 0 bases from V and 8 bases from J, leaving 9 bases between. Germline V gene lookup returns CDR1 SGHTA and CDR2 FQGNSA. The CDR3 runs to 13 residues. CDR3 protein: CASSLASMGTQYF. The CDR3 DNA sequence: TGTGCCAGCAGCTTAGCGTCGATGGGTACGCAGTATTTT.

V usage is TRBV20-1 and J usage is TRBJ2-3; 11 bases align to TRBD2. The junction had 13 bases not matched to a gene; V was cut back by 6 bases and J by 8 bases. CDR3 length: 15 residues. CDR1 and CDR2 from the germline V gene are DFQATT and SNEGSKA (reference sequence). CDR3 sequence: CSAGVAGGAGGTQYF. In nucleotides, the CDR3 is TGCAGTGCAGGCGTAGCGGGAGGGGCCGGAGGTACGCAGTATTTT.

This clonotype was detected a few times. The rearrangement links TRBV12-3 or TRBV12-4 to TRBJ1-1, with 8 bases matching TRBD1. The ends lost 6 bases at V and 1 base at J; junction bases unmatched: 1. The CDR3 is 13 amino acids. This CDR3 is CASRDRENTEAFF. For the CDR3, the DNA is TGTGCCAGCAGGGACAGGGAGAACACTGAAGCTTTCTTT.

The sample holds a few counts of this clonotype. The chain links TRBV11-1 to TRBJ2-7; 8 bases are shared with TRBD2. CDR1 and CDR2 (germline): SGHAT, FQDESV (reference sequence). This CDR3 has 16 amino acids. Losses at the gene ends were 1 base for V and 4 bases for J; bases not matched to a gene: 9. The CDR3 here is CASSLELAAKTYEQYF. CDR3 coding DNA: TGTGCCAGCAGCTTAGAACTAGCGGCCAAAACGTACGAGCAGTACTTC.

CDR3 loop: CASGIGGGNEQFF. The CDR3 DNA follows: TGCGCCAGCGGCATCGGTGGGGGCAATGAGCAGTTCTTC. The chain recombines TRBV5-1 with TRBJ2-1; D may match TRBD1 or TRBD2 (5 bases each). The CDR3 consists of 13 residues. Per germline, CDR1 SGHRS and CDR2 YFSETQ. The ends were cut back, 7 bases at V and 6 bases at J, with 14 bases in the middle.

This clonotype showed up many times. This chain's CDR3 is CASSYPGGSEQYF. The CDR3 region has the DNA TGTGCCAGCAGTTATCCGGGAGGGAGTGAGCAGTACTTC. The rearrangement uses TRBV27 and TRBJ2-7; 8 bases align to TRBD2. Germline-derived CDR1 and CDR2 are MNHEY and SMNVEV (reference sequence). The V segment lost 4 bases and the J segment 7 bases; nucleotides outside the gene matches: 6. The CDR3 sequence is 13 residues long.

This chain uses TRBV29-1 with TRBJ1-3; D gene uncertain. The CDR3 is made up of 11 amino acids. CDR1 and CDR2 from the germline V gene are SQVTM and ANQGSEA. V gave up 4 bases and J gave up 10 bases, with 11 bases separating them. CDR3 protein: CSVVDTRTIYF. DNA of the CDR3: TGCAGCGTTGTAGACACCCGGACCATATATTTT.